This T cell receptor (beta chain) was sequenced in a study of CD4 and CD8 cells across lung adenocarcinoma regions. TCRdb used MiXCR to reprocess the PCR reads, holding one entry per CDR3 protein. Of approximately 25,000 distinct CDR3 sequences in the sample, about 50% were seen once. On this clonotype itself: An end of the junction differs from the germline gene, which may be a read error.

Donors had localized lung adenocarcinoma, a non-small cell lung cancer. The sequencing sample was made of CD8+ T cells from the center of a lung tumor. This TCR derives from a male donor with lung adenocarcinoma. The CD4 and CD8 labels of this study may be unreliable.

Here the CDR3 DNA reads TGCGCCAGCAGCCAAGCCGGGACAGGGGTTACTAGCGGGGGTCAAGAGACCCTGTCTTTC. Translated, it gives CASSQAGTGVTSGGQETLSF. V is TRBV4-1 and J is TRBJ2-5, with a weak D call TRBD2 (11 bases). The germline V gene has CDR1 MGHRA and CDR2 YSYEKL. The CDR3 totals 20 residues.